This section outlines one T cell receptor beta chain sequence together with its context. This receptor's antigen is unknown. Within one base of it there is no much larger clone, and no base qualities were kept. The V end gives up 4 bases and the J end 9 bases, leaving 11 bases in the junction not matched to a gene. The germline V gene specifies SGHRS as CDR1 and YFSETQ as CDR2. The cysteine opens and the phenylalanine closes a CDR3 of 14 amino acids. Just the 42-base CDR3 DNA is kept, in frame starting at base 1. The collaborating institutions used their own protocols to collect whole blood in K2EDTA tubes. For TCRbeta analysis, collaborators shipped samples as frozen whole blood, isolated PBMCs, or DNA extracted from either of those sample types. The sample is drawn from a study of blood T cell repertoires in COVID-19 (TCRdb year 2020). About the investigation overall: Samples from collaborators originated in the United States, Italy and Spain and spanned both the acute and convalescent phases of COVID-19. The prospective study material was composed of cDNA or gDNA derived from T cells, B-cell-depleted T cells, or PBMCs. The dataset comprised deeply sampled blood TCRbeta repertoires from subjects exposed to, actively infected with, or recovered from COVID-19. A freely available public database, intended as a resource for researchers studying the immune response to SARS-CoV-2, is where the repertoires were released. Samples came from the ongoing ImmuneRACE study (first 160 participants) plus 1,254 subjects from 6 global collaborators. Nearly every sample came with metadata listing a de-identified subject ID, COVID-19 status, age in years and sex. Where available, HLA class I and class II types were obtained from metadata supplied by the sample provider rather than from assay-based typing.

TCRbeta CDR3 regions were amplified from genomic DNA by means of the immunoSEQ Assay, a bias-controlled multiplex PCR. Regarding the original processing steps: Nucleated cell counts per sample were estimated from amplification of reference gene primers within the assay. To quantify the absolute abundance of each unique TCRbeta CDR3 rearrangement, sequence reads were collapsed and filtered. For each sample, productive Simpson clonality was calculated by taking the square root of Simpson's diversity index across productive rearrangements. Here the immuneACCESS table is served through TCRdb, limited to in-frame sequences with V and J called. Missing clones are a known gap in these copies; in checked studies unresolved V genes cover under half, and the rest lacks a known reason. The V and J calls and the clone size are those of that table, but D and trimming were determined from the DNA. For this sample the table gives approximately 190,000 clones, of which roughly 80% were detected only once. About 7% of the sample comes from the top ten.

General findings and caveats noted by the study authors: The quantity of clinical and demographic metadata differed by source and by participant and was supplied without curation.

Sequencing input: peripheral blood. The receptor was isolated from a man aged 55-75 years with acute or convalescent COVID-19. Recombination linked TRBV5-1 to TRBJ1-1; 8 middle bases align to TRBD1. CDR3 region: CASSETGATRKAFF. The DNA sequence follows: TGCGCCAGCAGCGAGACAGGGGCTACAAGGAAAGCTTTCTTT.